This T cell receptor (beta chain) was sequenced during a study of a mutant IDH1 vaccine in newly diagnosed glioma. Study in general: Vaccinations were initiated 4-6 weeks following radiotherapy alone, or were given together with temozolomide cycles. Treated patients comprised about 60% males and approximately 38% females, mean age about 44 years.

Time point noted: week 23, last vaccination. Each dose of the vaccine consisted of 300 ug of mutant IDH1 20-mer peptide, with topical imiquimod. This CDR3 region has 13 residues. Per germline, CDR1 SGHNT and CDR2 YENEEA. V shed 6 bases, J shed 8 bases, and the junction held 8 bases outside the gene matches. About this clone: What it binds is unknown.

This table comes from immunoSEQ multiplex PCR, and its TCRdb copy is limited to in-frame clones, with some not included. Of about 56,000 clones in the sample, around 86% were seen once. This clonotype was obtained from a man aged 35 to 55 with glioma. V is TRBV11-3 and J is TRBJ2-7, with 9 nucleotides matching TRBD1. Sequencing was performed on PBMCs, taken from a glioma patient whose treatment included an IDH1 peptide vaccine. CDR3 residues: CASRLPGQGQQYF. In DNA, the CDR3 is TGTGCCAGCAGGCTACCGGGACAGGGCCAGCAGTACTTC.